This TCR beta chain derives from a study of blood T cell repertoires in COVID-19. Study as a whole: Samples of COVID-19 (acute and convalescent) were obtained from the United States, Italy and Spain. Sample material is recorded as cDNA or gDNA derived from T cells, B-cell-depleted T cells, or PBMCs.

Original processing notes: Amplified reference gene primers provided the basis for estimating nucleated cell counts. Profiling relied on immunoSEQ multiplex PCR, and the TCRdb table lists in-frame clones only, not all of them. V, J and clone size reflect that table, while D and trimming were determined from the DNA. The data show some 200,000 clones, with 81% seen just once and around 9% held by the top ten. Cohorts were determined from participant-reported clinical history. CDR3 length: 17 amino acids. The germline CDR1 and CDR2 sequences are SGHTS and YDEGEE. Trimming pared 4 bases from V and 1 base from J, leaving 18 bases between.

The clonotype originates from a man aged 40-49 years who had recovered from COVID-19. The genes are TRBV5-8 and TRBJ1-5; the D is unclear. The specimen was PBMCs or T cells enriched from blood (not recorded which). The CDR3 DNA reads TGTGCCAGCAGCCCCTACGGAGGGATGGAGAGCAATCAGCCCCAGCATTTT. This encodes CASSPYGGMESNQPQHF.